Below, 7 T cell receptor beta chains from the same sample are listed, as sequenced in a study of T cells in Graves' hyperthyroidism and ophthalmopathy. Authors of the study amplified TCR beta CDR3 regions from RNA transcripts. A set of HTBI primers served as the primers for a first-round RT-PCR of the TCR CDR3. In TCRdb, the multiplex PCR reads were re-called with MiXCR into one record per CDR3 protein. The sample includes some 350,000 distinct CDR3 sequences, approximately 15% of them seen just once. Sequences were obtained from blood. The receptors shown here come from a woman aged 18-29 years with Graves' hyperthyroidism that later progressed to Graves' ophthalmopathy.

This clonotype was counted at least ten times. V is TRBV28 and J is TRBJ2-7; 7 bases match TRBD2. Per the germline V gene, CDR1 is MDHEN and CDR2 is SYDVKM. The J segment lost 3 bases and the V segment lost 5 bases, leaving 13 bases of the junction unmatched. This CDR3 comprises 16 residues. CDR3 amino acids: CASSTYWGGDYYEQYF. The CDR3 nucleotides are TGTGCCAGCAGTACCTACTGGGGGGGAGACTACTACGAGCAGTACTTC. Using reference TRBV28 and TRBJ2-7 for the parts outside the CDR3, the full variable domain is DVKVTQSSRYLVKRTGEKVFLECVQDMDHENMFWYRQDPGLGLRLIYFSYDVKMKEKGDIPEGYSVSREKKERFSLILESASTNQTSMYLCASSTYWGGDYYEQYFGPGTRLTVT.

This clonotype was detected a few times. The genes are TRBV20-1 and TRBJ2-5; 12 bases agree with TRBD2. V lost 5 bases and J lost 5; bases outside the gene matches: 12. CDR1 is DFQATT and CDR2 is SNEGSKA in the germline V gene (reference sequence). The CDR3 extends over 16 amino acids. CDR3 sequence: CSAGRLAGEDGETQYF. In nucleotides, the CDR3 is TGCAGTGCTGGGAGACTAGCGGGAGAAGATGGGGAGACCCAGTACTTC.

As concerns this clonotype: A much larger clone lies a single base off, so this may be a read error. The chain recombines TRBV27 with TRBJ2-7, with 7 nucleotides matching TRBD1. The CDR3 runs to 15 residues. CDR1 is MNHEY and CDR2 is SMNVEV in the germline V gene (reference sequence). The CDR3 spells CASSLSRDSTCEQYF. The CDR3 DNA reads as TGTGCCAGCAGTCTATCCCGGGACAGTACCTGCGAGCAGTACTTC.

This clonotype was observed a handful of times. The rearrangement links TRBV10-1 to TRBJ2-7, with D possibly TRBD2 on 6 matching bases. Trimming cost V 2 bases and J 0 bases, with 14 bases left between them. This CDR3 has 16 residues. From germline, CDR1 is WNHNN and CDR2 SYGVQD (reference sequence). CDR3 coding DNA: TGCGCCAGCAGTGAGATGGGTAGCGGCACCTCCTACGAGCAGTACTTC. Translation: CASSEMGSGTSYEQYF.

This sequence joins TRBV28 and TRBJ2-5, with 8 bases aligning to TRBD2. V lost 5 bases and J lost 8; bases outside the gene matches: 16. CDR3 size: 16 residues. CDR1 is MDHEN and CDR2 is SYDVKM in the germline V gene. CDR3 nucleotides: TGTGCCAGCAGTATGACTAACGGGAGGGCCGGTGGTACCCAGTACTTC. Its protein is CASSMTNGRAGGTQYF. The complete variable domain, with remaining parts taken from reference TRBV28 and TRBJ2-5, reads DVKVTQSSRYLVKRTGEKVFLECVQDMDHENMFWYRQDPGLGLRLIYFSYDVKMKEKGDIPEGYSVSREKKERFSLILESASTNQTSMYLCASSMTNGRAGGTQYFGPGTRLLVL.

This clonotype was seen a handful of times. J is TRBJ2-5 and V is TRBV20-1; D unclear. Germline V lookup: CDR1 DFQATT, CDR2 SNEGSKA (reference sequence). V was pared by 3 bases and J by 1 base, with 3 bases between. The CDR3 consists of 11 residues. CDR3 sequence (DNA): TGCAGTGCTAGTCCCCAAGAGACCCAGTACTTC. It translates to CSASPQETQYF.

In its sample, this clonotype was seen a few times. This chain connects TRBV6-5 to TRBJ1-6; a possible D gene is TRBD1 (6 bases). V gave up 2 bases and J gave up 10 bases, with 12 bases separating them. The germline gives CDR1 MNHEY, CDR2 SVGAGI. The CDR3 has 14 residues. This chain's CDR3 is CASSYTDRPSPLHF. The CDR3 DNA reads TGTGCCAGCAGTTACACGGACAGACCATCACCCCTCCACTTT.